Listed below are T cell receptor beta chains from one sample, sequenced in a study of blood T cell repertoires in COVID-19. Profiled with immunoSEQ multiplex PCR; TCRdb holds only in-frame clones, not every one. Of 270,000 or so clones listed, around 85% are singletons. The sample taken for sequencing was peripheral blood. These receptor sequences come from a woman in her thirties with COVID-19, enrolled during active disease. The CDR3 runs from the conserved cysteine through the conserved F or W. A D gene is named only where the DNA matches it firmly. Only some rows state a clone size, as once, few, many or a class for expanded clones.

J gene,V gene,D gene,clone size,CDR3 protein,CDR3 DNA
TRBJ1-1,TRBV6-5,-,-,CASFRAQMNTEAFF,TGTGCCAGCTTTAGAGCGCAGATGAACACTGAAGCTTTCTTT
TRBJ2-7,TRBV15,-,-,CATSRLTGPHSYEQYF,TGTGCCACCAGCAGGCTGACAGGCCCTCACTCCTACGAGCAGTACTTC
TRBJ2-7,TRBV3-1/TRBV3-2,TRBD2,-,CASSRRGLAGKSYEQYF,TGTGCCAGCAGCCGACGGGGTCTAGCGGGGAAATCCTACGAGCAGTACTTC
TRBJ2-7,TRBV5-1,-,-,CASSSPGSYEQYF,TGCGCCAGCAGCTCCCCGGGGTCCTACGAGCAGTACTTC
TRBJ2-1,TRBV4-2,TRBD2,-,CASRPTSGGSRGTHEQFF,TGTGCCAGCAGACCGACTAGCGGGGGGTCCCGGGGAACCCATGAGCAGTTCTTC
TRBJ1-2,TRBV25-1,-,-,CASSDSRYGYTF,TGTGCCAGCAGTGACTCCCGGTATGGCTACACCTTC
TRBJ2-7,TRBV11-2,-,-,CASSLQNEQYF,TGTGCCAGCAGCTTGCAGAACGAGCAGTACTTC
TRBJ1-2,TRBV28,TRBD1,-,CAIDGDRPIRGYTF,TGTGCCATTGATGGGGACAGACCCATACGGGGCTACACCTTC
TRBJ2-2,TRBV6-5,-,-,CASSYSSGNTGELFF,TGTGCCAGCAGTTACTCGTCTGGCAACACCGGGGAGCTGTTTTTT
TRBJ2-7,TRBV18,-,-,CASSTGITYRSYEQYF,TGTGCCAGCTCCACAGGGATAACTTACCGCTCCTACGAGCAGTACTTC
TRBJ2-1,TRBV9,-,-,CASSVRYSQGPIYNEQFF,TGTGCCAGCAGCGTCCGGTATTCCCAGGGGCCCATTTACAATGAGCAGTTCTTC
TRBJ2-3,TRBV11-2,-,-,CASSFALVGAVADTQYF,TGTGCCAGCAGCTTTGCCTTAGTGGGGGCCGTGGCAGATACGCAGTATTTT
TRBJ2-4,TRBV7-6,TRBD2,-,CASSLGLAGGKNIQYF,TGTGCCAGCAGCCTGGGACTAGCGGGGGGGAAAAACATTCAGTACTTC
TRBJ2-1,TRBV3-1/TRBV3-2,TRBD2,-,CASSQALAGGNNEQFF,TGTGCCAGCAGCCAAGCCTTGGCCGGGGGGAACAATGAGCAGTTCTTC
TRBJ1-5,TRBV3-1/TRBV3-2,TRBD1,-,CASSPRGLGQPQHF,TGTGCCAGCAGCCCAAGGGGGCTGGGTCAGCCCCAGCATTTT
TRBJ1-6,TRBV10-1,-,-,CASSPSGQNSPLHF,TGCGCCAGCAGCCCTTCGGGACAAAATTCACCCCTCCACTTT
TRBJ1-1,TRBV18,-,-,CASSPPLDSYNTEAFF,TGTGCCAGCTCACCACCTCTGGACAGCTACAACACTGAAGCTTTCTTT
TRBJ2-3,TRBV3-1/TRBV3-2,-,-,CASSQYEGSSLHTQYF,TGTGCCAGCAGCCAATATGAGGGCTCTTCGCTCCATACGCAGTATTTT
TRBJ2-7,TRBV20-1,-,-,CSASGGHSYEQYF,TGCAGTGCTAGTGGAGGACACTCCTACGAGCAGTACTTC
TRBJ2-5,TRBV9,TRBD2,-,CASSVGSGGAVETQYF,TGTGCCAGCAGCGTAGGAAGCGGGGGGGCCGTGGAGACCCAGTACTTC
TRBJ1-3,TRBV30,-,-,CAWSESGTLLNF,TGTGCCTGGAGTGAATCCGGGACTCTCCTTAATTTT
TRBJ2-7,TRBV19,-,-,CASIAGNEQYF,TGTGCCAGTATTGCGGGTAACGAGCAGTACTTC
TRBJ2-1,TRBV7-9,-,-,CASSFQGLIDNEQFF,TGTGCCAGCAGCTTCCAAGGACTAATTGACAATGAGCAGTTCTTC
TRBJ1-2,TRBV4-1,-,-,CASSQDADTNYGYTF,TGCGCCAGCAGCCAAGATGCAGACACTAACTATGGCTACACCTTC
TRBJ2-3,TRBV5-1,TRBD2,-,CASSLSGTTPDTQYF,TGCGCCAGCAGCTTATCCGGGACTACCCCGGATACGCAGTATTTT
TRBJ1-6,TRBV2,-,-,CASRGDGRGTPLHF,TGTGCCAGCAGGGGGGACGGGAGGGGAACACCCCTCCACTTT
TRBJ2-7,TRBV19,-,-,CASSIDHAGDSRGEQYF,TGTGCCAGTAGTATAGATCACGCTGGCGACTCTCGGGGGGAGCAGTACTTC
TRBJ2-7,TRBV5-8,-,many,CASSLPDSYEQYF,TGTGCCAGCAGCTTGCCAGACTCCTACGAGCAGTACTTC
TRBJ1-4,TRBV2,-,-,CASGTGRVNEKLFF,TGTGCCAGTGGAACGGGCAGGGTGAATGAAAAACTGTTTTTT
TRBJ2-2,TRBV9,-,-,CASSVGNGELFF,TGTGCCAGCAGCGTTGGCAACGGGGAGCTGTTTTTT